The rows below give T cell receptor beta chains drawn from one sample of a study of blood T cell repertoires in COVID-19. TCRdb keeps only in-frame clones here, not all; method: immunoSEQ multiplex PCR. Of about 17,000 clones in the sample, around 77% were seen once. Specimen: peripheral blood. The source of these receptors is a man between 65 and 85 years old with COVID-19, enrolled during active disease. The CDR3 runs from the conserved cysteine through the conserved F or W. Each record gives: J gene, D gene, V gene, clone size, CDR3 protein, CDR3 DNA. A D gene is named only where the DNA matches it firmly. Size tells how often a clone was seen (once, few, many) or the class of an expanded clone, and some rows leave it out.

TRBJ2-1	TRBD2	TRBV7-9	NA	CASSLRAGGPGNEQFF	TGTGCCAGCAGCCTACGGGCGGGAGGGCCCGGCAATGAGCAGTTCTTC
TRBJ1-3	TRBD1	TRBV19	NA	CASSPTGAGNTIYF	TGTGCCAGTAGTCCGACAGGGGCTGGAAACACCATATATTTT
TRBJ1-5	TRBD1	TRBV6-6	NA	CASSLDRQPQHF	TGTGCCAGCAGTTTGGACAGGCAGCCCCAGCATTTT
TRBJ2-4	NA	TRBV5-4	NA	CASSQAKNIQYF	TGTGCCAGCAGCCAAGCCAAAAACATTCAGTACTTC
TRBJ2-7	TRBD2	TRBV5-8	NA	CASRSSGIYEQYF	TGTGCCAGCAGAAGTAGCGGGATCTACGAGCAGTACTTC
TRBJ1-1	TRBD1	TRBV7-6	NA	CASSPGQGKTEAFF	TGTGCCAGCAGCCCCGGACAGGGAAAAACTGAAGCTTTCTTT
TRBJ1-5	NA	TRBV2	few	CASRRTAGQHF	TGTGCCAGCAGACGGACAGCGGGGCAGCATTTT
TRBJ2-7	NA	TRBV30	NA	CAWSVITYEQYF	TGTGCCTGGAGTGTAATTACCTACGAGCAGTACTTC
TRBJ2-7	NA	TRBV7-2	NA	CASSLFRGIDEQYF	TGTGCCAGCAGCTTATTTCGCGGGATAGACGAGCAGTACTTC
TRBJ1-3	NA	TRBV18	NA	CASSPSTGGAGNTIYF	TGTGCCAGCTCACCATCGACGGGGGGCGCTGGAAACACCATATATTTT
TRBJ1-5	TRBD1	TRBV6-6	once	CASQTGGPLSNQPQHF	TGTGCCAGTCAAACAGGGGGGCCTCTTAGCAATCAGCCCCAGCATTTT
TRBJ1-2	NA	TRBV25-1	NA	CASSDTGSIRYTF	TGTGCCAGCAGTGATACCGGGTCTATCCGCTACACCTTC
TRBJ2-7	NA	TRBV11-2	few	CASSSLGGEQYF	TGTGCCAGCAGCTCCCTTGGCGGCGAGCAGTACTTC
TRBJ2-7	TRBD1	TRBV5-8	NA	CASSLLTGTHEQYF	TGTGCCAGCAGCTTACTGACAGGGACCCACGAGCAGTACTTC
TRBJ1-4	TRBD1	TRBV27	NA	CASSGGTVNEKLFF	TGTGCCAGCAGTGGCGGGACAGTTAATGAAAAACTGTTTTTT
TRBJ1-1	NA	TRBV18	NA	CASSESQAGMNTEAFF	TGTGCCAGCTCTGAGTCACAAGCGGGCATGAACACTGAAGCTTTCTTT
TRBJ2-7	NA	TRBV2	few	CASSESPGGREQYF	TGTGCCAGCAGTGAATCCCCCGGGGGAAGGGAGCAGTACTTC
TRBJ2-7	NA	TRBV5-1	NA	CASSLAFGQNYEQYF	TGCGCCAGCAGCTTGGCCTTCGGACAGAATTACGAGCAGTACTTC
TRBJ2-3	TRBD1	TRBV6-6	few	CASIRDGTGGRTDTQYF	TGTGCCAGCATTCGCGATGGGACAGGGGGCCGCACAGATACGCAGTATTTT
TRBJ2-2	TRBD2	TRBV7-6	NA	CASSLGLAGGKNTGELFF	TGTGCCAGCAGCTTAGGTCTAGCGGGGGGAAAGAACACCGGGGAGCTGTTTTTT
TRBJ2-1	TRBD2	TRBV7-2	NA	CASSPPGGEGNNEQFF	TGTGCCAGCAGCCCCCCCGGGGGGGAGGGGAACAATGAGCAGTTCTTC
TRBJ1-6	NA	TRBV28	NA	CASRVTGSSYNSPLHF	TGTGCCAGCAGAGTTACAGGGAGCTCCTATAATTCACCCCTCCACTTT
TRBJ1-4	NA	TRBV10-3	NA	CATTGKTNEKLFF	TGTGCCACTACAGGGAAAACTAATGAAAAACTGTTTTTT
TRBJ2-7	NA	TRBV18	NA	CASSSEREQYF	TGTGCCAGCTCGTCAGAGCGGGAGCAGTACTTC
TRBJ2-1	TRBD2	TRBV6-5	NA	CASSYLLAGGPNEQFF	TGTGCCAGCAGCTACCTACTAGCGGGAGGGCCAAATGAGCAGTTCTTC
TRBJ1-5	NA	TRBV5-1	once	CASSLDTYSNQPQHF	TGCGCCAGCAGCTTGGATACTTATAGCAATCAGCCCCAGCATTTT
TRBJ2-1	NA	TRBV9	NA	CASSASGLPYNEQFF	TGTGCCAGCAGCGCCTCCGGTCTCCCCTACAATGAGCAGTTCTTC
TRBJ2-7	NA	TRBV12-5	few	CASGLVRSEQYF	TGTGCTAGTGGTTTGGTACGGAGCGAGCAGTACTTC
TRBJ2-7	TRBD1	TRBV25-1	NA	CASRQTGLSYEQYF	TGTGCCAGCAGACAGACAGGGCTCTCCTACGAGCAGTACTTC
TRBJ1-1	NA	TRBV6-5	NA	CASSYRSPFKAFF	TGTGCCAGCAGTTACAGGAGTCCGTTTAAAGCTTTCTTT
TRBJ2-7	NA	TRBV4-1	NA	CASSQDSPRSYEQYF	TGCGCCAGCAGCCAAGATTCACCCAGGTCCTACGAGCAGTACTTC
TRBJ2-1	NA	TRBV6-5	NA	CASSPQSYNEQFF	TGTGCCAGCAGTCCCCAATCCTACAATGAGCAGTTCTTC
TRBJ1-3	NA	TRBV19	NA	CASSEQGGNGNTIYF	TGTGCCAGTAGCGAACAGGGCGGTAATGGAAACACCATATATTTT
TRBJ2-3	NA	TRBV27	NA	CASSLERVTDTQYF	TGTGCCAGCAGTTTGGAACGGGTCACAGATACGCAGTATTTT
TRBJ2-7	NA	TRBV7-9	once	CAGRGTEVYEQYF	TGTGCGGGCCGCGGGACCGAAGTATACGAGCAGTACTTC
TRBJ1-1	NA	TRBV19	NA	CASTLYTEAFF	TGTGCCAGTACCCTATACACTGAAGCTTTCTTT
TRBJ2-7	TRBD1	TRBV3-1/TRBV3-2	NA	CASSRGGQDEQYF	TGTGCCAGCAGCAGGGGTGGACAGGACGAGCAGTACTTC
TRBJ1-5	TRBD1	TRBV11-3	NA	CASSLGAGGRNQPQHF	TGTGCCAGCAGCTTAGGGGCAGGGGGGCGAAATCAGCCCCAGCATTTT
TRBJ1-2	NA	TRBV28	NA	CASSAGTIPVGYTF	TGTGCCAGCAGTGCTGGGACAATTCCTGTCGGCTACACCTTC
TRBJ2-3	NA	TRBV5-6	once	CASSLAGSHTQYF	TGTGCCAGCAGCTTGGCGGGATCCCATACGCAGTATTTT
TRBJ1-2	TRBD1	TRBV28	NA	CASFRDRGLSANYGYTF	TGTGCCAGCTTCCGGGACAGGGGATTATCAGCTAACTATGGCTACACCTTC
TRBJ1-1	NA	TRBV7-2	NA	CASSLWLGGTEAFF	TGTGCCAGCAGCTTATGGCTGGGAGGGACTGAAGCTTTCTTT
TRBJ2-3	TRBD2	TRBV7-3	NA	CASSLVGTSGGAKDTQYF	TGTGCCAGCAGCTTAGTAGGGACTAGCGGGGGGGCCAAAGATACGCAGTATTTT
TRBJ1-5	TRBD1	TRBV9	NA	CASSRGTVSNQPQHF	TGTGCCAGCAGCAGGGGGACAGTAAGCAATCAGCCCCAGCATTTT
TRBJ1-2	TRBD1	TRBV7-9	NA	CASSKGQGFDYGYTF	TGTGCCAGCAGCAAAGGACAGGGGTTCGACTATGGCTACACCTTC
TRBJ1-5	TRBD1	TRBV4-2	NA	CASSQGGWDRAFYQPQHF	TGTGCCAGCAGCCAGGGGGGGTGGGACAGGGCCTTTTATCAGCCCCAGCATTTT
TRBJ1-1	NA	TRBV28	medium-sized	CASRIRTTPNTEAFF	TGTGCCAGCAGGATCCGGACAACACCGAACACTGAAGCTTTCTTT
TRBJ2-3	TRBD2	TRBV10-3	few	CAISDFGTSLGPDTQYF	TGTGCCATCAGTGACTTCGGGACTAGCCTGGGCCCAGATACGCAGTATTTT
TRBJ1-1	NA	TRBV11-2	NA	CASNPSVGGIEAFF	TGTGCCAGCAACCCCAGCGTGGGAGGAATTGAAGCTTTCTTT